This T cell receptor (beta chain) appears in the sequencing data of a study of early T cells in non-severe SARS-CoV-2 infection. About the research overall: The study sequenced bulk RNA from unsorted whole blood, with chains unpaired.

Unique molecular identifiers tagged individual cDNA molecules. TCRdb recomputed calls from the 5' RACE reads with MiXCR, one row per CDR3 protein. Found here are fewer than 110,000 distinct CDR3 sequences, around 10% of them singletons; the top ten hold about 7.6%. Germline V gene sequence: CDR1 KGHDR, CDR2 SFDVKD. V dropped 3 bases and J dropped 5; count of bases not matched to a gene: 9. This CDR3 is built from 17 residues. Notes on the study in general: In VDJdb matching, anti-spike CD8 responses were favored while private and CD4 specificities went missing.

This clonotype was seen many times. Antigen specificity is unknown. The receptor's source is an adult who was a healthcare worker with PCR-confirmed SARS-CoV-2 infection or an uninfected control (not recorded which). The V call is TRBV24-1, the J call TRBJ2-3; TRBD2 matches at 11 bases. Sequences were obtained from whole blood. The CDR3 protein is CATSDPRLAGRVDTQYF. The CDR3, as DNA: TGTGCCACCAGTGATCCTCGACTAGCGGGACGGGTAGATACGCAGTATTTT.